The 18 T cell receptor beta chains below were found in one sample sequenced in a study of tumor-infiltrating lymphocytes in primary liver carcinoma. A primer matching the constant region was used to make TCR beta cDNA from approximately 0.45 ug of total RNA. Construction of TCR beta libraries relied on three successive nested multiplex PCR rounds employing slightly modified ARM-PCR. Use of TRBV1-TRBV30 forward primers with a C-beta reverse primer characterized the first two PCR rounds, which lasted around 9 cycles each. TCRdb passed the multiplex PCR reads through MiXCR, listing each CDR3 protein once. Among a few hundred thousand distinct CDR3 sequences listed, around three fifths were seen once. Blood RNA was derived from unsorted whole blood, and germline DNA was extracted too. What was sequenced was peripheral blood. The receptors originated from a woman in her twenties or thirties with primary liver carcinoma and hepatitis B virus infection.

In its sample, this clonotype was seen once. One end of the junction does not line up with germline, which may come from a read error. The CDR3 DNA reads TGTGCTAGCAGCCAAGTGAGGACAGGGGCCAAAAACATTAAGTACTTC. It encodes CASSQVRTGAKNIKYF. The chain combines TRBV14 with TRBJ2-4; TRBD1 aligns across 9 bases. The CDR3 is made up of 16 amino acids. Per the germline V gene, CDR1 is SGHDN and CDR2 is FVKESK.

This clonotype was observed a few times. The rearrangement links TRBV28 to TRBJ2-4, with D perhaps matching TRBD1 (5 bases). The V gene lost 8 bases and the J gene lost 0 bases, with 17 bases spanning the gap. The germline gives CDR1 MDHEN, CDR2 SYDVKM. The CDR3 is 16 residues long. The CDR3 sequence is CASSQGGTIAKNIQYF. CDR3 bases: TGTGCCAGCTCCCAGGGCGGAACCATAGCCAAAAACATTCAGTACTTC.

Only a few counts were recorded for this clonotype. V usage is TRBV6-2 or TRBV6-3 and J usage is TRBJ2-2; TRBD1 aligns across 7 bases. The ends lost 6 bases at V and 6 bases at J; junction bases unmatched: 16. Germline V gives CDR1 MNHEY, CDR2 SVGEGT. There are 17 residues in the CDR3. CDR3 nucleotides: TGTGCCAGCAGACAACCTGAATCAACAGGGGACCCCGGGGAGCTGTTTTTT. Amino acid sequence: CASRQPESTGDPGELFF.

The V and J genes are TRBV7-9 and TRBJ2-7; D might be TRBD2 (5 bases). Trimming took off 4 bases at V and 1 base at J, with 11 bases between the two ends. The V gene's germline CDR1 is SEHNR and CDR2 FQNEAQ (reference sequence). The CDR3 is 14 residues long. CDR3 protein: CASSSLPGSYEQYF. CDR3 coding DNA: TGTGCCAGCAGCTCACTACCGGGATCCTACGAGCAGTACTTC.

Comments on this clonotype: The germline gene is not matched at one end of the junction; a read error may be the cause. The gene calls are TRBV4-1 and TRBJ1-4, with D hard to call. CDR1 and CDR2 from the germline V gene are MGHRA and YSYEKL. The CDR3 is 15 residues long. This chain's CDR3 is CASSQLLGSNVKLFF. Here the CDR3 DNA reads TGCGCCAGCAGCCAATTACTGGGAAGTAATGTAAAACTGTTTTTT.

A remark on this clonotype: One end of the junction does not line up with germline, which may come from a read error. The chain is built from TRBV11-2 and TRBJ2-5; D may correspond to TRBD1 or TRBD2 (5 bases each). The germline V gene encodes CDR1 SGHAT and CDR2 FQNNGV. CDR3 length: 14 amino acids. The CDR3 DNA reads TGTGGCAGCAGCTCCGGGACCCCAAGGGAGACCCAGTACTTC. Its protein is CGSSSGTPRETQYF.

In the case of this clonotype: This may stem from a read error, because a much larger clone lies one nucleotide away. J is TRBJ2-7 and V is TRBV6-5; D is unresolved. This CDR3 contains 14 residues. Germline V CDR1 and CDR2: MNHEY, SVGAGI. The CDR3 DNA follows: TGTGTCAGCAGTTTAGGTCAGTTGGCCTACGAGCAGTACTTC. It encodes CVSSLGQLAYEQYF.

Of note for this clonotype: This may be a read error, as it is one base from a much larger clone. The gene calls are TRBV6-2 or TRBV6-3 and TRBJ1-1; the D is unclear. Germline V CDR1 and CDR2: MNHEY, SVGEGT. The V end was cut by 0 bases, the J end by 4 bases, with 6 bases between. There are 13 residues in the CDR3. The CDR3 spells CASSYSRPTEAFF. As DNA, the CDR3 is TGTGCCAGCAGTTACTCGCGGCCCACTGAAGCTTTCTTT.

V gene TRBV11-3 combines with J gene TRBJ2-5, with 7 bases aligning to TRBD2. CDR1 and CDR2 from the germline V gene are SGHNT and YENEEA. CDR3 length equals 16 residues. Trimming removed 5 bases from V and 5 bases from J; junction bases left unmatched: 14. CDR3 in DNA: TGTGCCAGCAGCCGAGGGGACGGGGGGAGCCGGGAGACCCAGTACTTC. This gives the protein CASSRGDGGSRETQYF.

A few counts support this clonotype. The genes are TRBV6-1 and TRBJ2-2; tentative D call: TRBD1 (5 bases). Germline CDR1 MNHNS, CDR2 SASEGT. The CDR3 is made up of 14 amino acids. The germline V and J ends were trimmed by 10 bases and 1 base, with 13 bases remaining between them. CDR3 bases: TGTGCCACCATGCTCACAGGGAACACCGGGGAGCTGTTTTTT. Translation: CATMLTGNTGELFF.

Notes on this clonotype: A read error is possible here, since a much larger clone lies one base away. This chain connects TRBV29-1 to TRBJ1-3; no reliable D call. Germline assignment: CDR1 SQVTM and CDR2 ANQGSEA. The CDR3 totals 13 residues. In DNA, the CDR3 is TGCAGCGTTGGGGAAGTTTCCGGAAACACCAAATATTTT. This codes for CSVGEVSGNTKYF.

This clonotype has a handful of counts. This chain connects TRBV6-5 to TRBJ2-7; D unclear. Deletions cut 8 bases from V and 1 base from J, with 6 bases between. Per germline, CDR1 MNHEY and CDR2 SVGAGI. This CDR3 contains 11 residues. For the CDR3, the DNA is TGTGCCAGCCAGAGTTCCTACGAGCAGTACTTC. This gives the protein CASQSSYEQYF.

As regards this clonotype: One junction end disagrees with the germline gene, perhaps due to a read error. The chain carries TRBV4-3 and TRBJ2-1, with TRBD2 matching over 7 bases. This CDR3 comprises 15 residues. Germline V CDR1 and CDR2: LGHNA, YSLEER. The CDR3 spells CASNPMLAVYNEQSF. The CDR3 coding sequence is TGCGCCAGCAACCCTATGCTAGCGGTCTACAATGAGCAGTCCTTC.

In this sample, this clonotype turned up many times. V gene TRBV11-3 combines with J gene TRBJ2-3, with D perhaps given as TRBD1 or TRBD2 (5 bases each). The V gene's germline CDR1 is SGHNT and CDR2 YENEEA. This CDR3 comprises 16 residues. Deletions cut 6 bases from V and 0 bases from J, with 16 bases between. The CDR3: CASRPRDGYSTDTQYF. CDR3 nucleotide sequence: TGTGCCAGCAGACCTCGGGACGGTTATAGCACAGATACGCAGTATTTT.

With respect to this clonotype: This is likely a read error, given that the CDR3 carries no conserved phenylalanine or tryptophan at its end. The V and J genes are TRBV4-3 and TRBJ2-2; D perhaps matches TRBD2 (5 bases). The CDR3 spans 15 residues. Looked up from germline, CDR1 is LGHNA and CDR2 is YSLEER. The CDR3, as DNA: TGCGTCAGCAGCCGGACCACCGCAGGAGGCGGGGAGCTGTTTTAT. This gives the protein CVSSRTTAGGGELFY.

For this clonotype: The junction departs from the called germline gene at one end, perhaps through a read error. CDR3 sequence reads: CASSFVFDYSQGGEQLF. The CDR3 DNA follows: TGTGCCAGCAGCTTTGTTTTTGACTACAGCCAAGGAGGTGAGCAGCTCTTC. J is TRBJ2-1 and V is TRBV11-2; TRBD2 is a possible D gene (5 bases). Per germline, CDR1 SGHAT and CDR2 FQNNGV. The CDR3 consists of 17 residues.

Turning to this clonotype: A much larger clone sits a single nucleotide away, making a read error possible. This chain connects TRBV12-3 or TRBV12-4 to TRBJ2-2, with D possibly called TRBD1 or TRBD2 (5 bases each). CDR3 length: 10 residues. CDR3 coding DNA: TGTGCCAGCAGACTGGGGGAGCTGTTATTT. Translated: CASRLGELLF.

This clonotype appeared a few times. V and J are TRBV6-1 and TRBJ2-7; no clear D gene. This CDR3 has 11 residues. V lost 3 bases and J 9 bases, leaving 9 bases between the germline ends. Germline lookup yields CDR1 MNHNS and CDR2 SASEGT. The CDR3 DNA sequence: TGTGCCAGCAGTGATTGGTTCGGGCAGTACTTC. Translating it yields CASSDWFGQYF.